This T cell receptor (beta chain) was obtained from a study of blood T cell repertoires in COVID-19. For the study at large: Collection of acute and convalescent COVID-19 samples took place in the United States, Italy and Spain. Sample material is recorded as cDNA or gDNA derived from T cells, B-cell-depleted T cells, or PBMCs.

Original processing methods: Reference gene primer amplification in the assay estimated nucleated cell counts. Profiled with immunoSEQ multiplex PCR; TCRdb holds only in-frame clones, not every one. The V and J calls and clone size come from that table; D and trimming were worked out from the DNA. The sample carries around 140,000 clones, 75% to 85% recorded once. In germline, CDR1 is LGHNA, CDR2 YNFKEQ. V gave up 1 base and J gave up 3 bases; unmatched junction bases: 8. The CDR3 runs 17 residues. The chain has TRBV4-2 and TRBJ2-7, with TRBD2 matching 11 bases. This TCR came from a man between 70 and 80 years old who had recovered from COVID-19. The sequencing input was peripheral blood. The CDR3 here is CASSQVSGTSGYYEQYF. The CDR3 DNA is TGTGCCAGCAGCCAAGTCTCCGGGACTAGCGGTTACTACGAGCAGTACTTC.